The 8 T cell receptor beta chains given below trace back to one sample, sequenced in a study of blood T cells in healthy people across ages. The use of a sample-barcoded 5' primer and a J-beta primer mix characterized a second PCR of roughly 7 to 11 cycles. One entry per CDR3 protein, called by TCRdb with MiXCR from the 5' RACE reads. In the table there are about 1.7 million distinct CDR3 sequences, 28% of which are singletons. Sequenced input: blood. All receptors come from a woman in her 30s in good health.

Note on this clonotype: Relative to the germline gene, one junction end is altered; a read error may explain this. The chain links TRBV5-1 to TRBJ1-5; D is unclear. The germline V gene encodes CDR1 SGHRS and CDR2 YFSETQ. This CDR3 is 15 amino acids long. In DNA form, the CDR3 reads TGCACCAGCAGCTTGTCCGGGTCCACCGATCAGCCCCAGCATTTT. Translating it yields CTSSLSGSTDQPQHF.

This clonotype was seen more than once but under ten times. The chain has TRBV27 and TRBJ1-2, with D perhaps matching TRBD1 (5 bases). V gave up 5 bases and J gave up 5 bases, with 18 bases separating them. CDR3 length equals 15 residues. The germline V gene has CDR1 MNHEY and CDR2 SMNVEV (reference sequence). The CDR3 here is CASSPAGDRGYGYTF. The CDR3 coding sequence is TGTGCCAGCAGTCCCGCGGGGGACCGGGGGTATGGCTACACCTTC.

This clonotype was seen more than once but under ten times. The J gene is TRBJ1-5, the V gene TRBV6-2 or TRBV6-3; 7 bases line up with TRBD1. This CDR3 region has 15 residues. The germline gives CDR1 MNHEY, CDR2 SVGEGT. Trimming at V came to 10 bases and at J to 4 bases, leaving 13 bases not matched to a gene. CDR3 DNA: TGTGCCACCCTCCGGGACAGCAACAAGAATCAGCCCCAGCATTTT. It is translated as CATLRDSNKNQPQHF.

This clonotype was seen only a few times. This rearrangement joins TRBV20-1 to TRBJ1-4; 7 bases align to TRBD1. Losses at the gene ends were 4 bases for V and 8 bases for J; bases not matched to a gene: 4. This CDR3 comprises 12 residues. In germline, CDR1 is DFQATT, CDR2 SNEGSKA (reference sequence). CDR3 sequence: CSAKGAGEKLFF. In DNA, the CDR3 is TGCAGTGCTAAGGGGGCAGGAGAAAAACTGTTTTTT.

This chain joins TRBV15 and TRBJ2-1; tentatively, D is TRBD2 (5 bases). Trimming took off 5 bases at V and 8 bases at J, with 16 bases between the two ends. CDR1 is LNHNV, CDR2 YYDKDF, per germline (reference sequence). This CDR3 spans 14 amino acids. The CDR3 DNA is TGTGCCACCAGCCTGGACTTCGGCAACGATGAGCAGTTCTTC. Amino acids: CATSLDFGNDEQFF.

The gene calls are TRBV30 and TRBJ1-1; TRBD1 might be the D (6 bases). Germline V gene data show CDR1 as GTSNPN and CDR2 as SVGIG (reference sequence). CDR3 length: 12 residues. Between the trimmed V and J ends, which lost 3 bases and 1 base, there was a span of 6 bases. The CDR3 nucleotides are TGTGCCTGGAGACAGGGGAACACTGAAGCTTTCTTT. Encoded protein: CAWRQGNTEAFF.

This clonotype was counted a few times. The CDR3 DNA sequence: TGTGCCAGCTCAACAAGGGGCCGGACCCAGTACTTC. This translates into CASSTRGRTQYF. The chain couples TRBV6-5 to TRBJ2-5; the D gene is possibly TRBD1 (5 bases). The CDR3 runs 12 residues. In germline, CDR1 is MNHEY, CDR2 SVGAGI. V was shortened by 8 bases and J by 7 bases, with 14 bases between the two germline ends.

J is TRBJ1-2 and V is TRBV24-1, with D maybe TRBD1 (5 bases). CDR3 length: 14 amino acids. CDR1 is KGHDR and CDR2 is SFDVKD in the germline V gene. V gave up 0 bases and J gave up 4 bases, with 8 bases separating them. CDR3 amino acids: CATSDLQGTYGYTF. CDR3 bases: TGTGCCACCAGTGATTTGCAGGGAACCTATGGCTACACCTTC.